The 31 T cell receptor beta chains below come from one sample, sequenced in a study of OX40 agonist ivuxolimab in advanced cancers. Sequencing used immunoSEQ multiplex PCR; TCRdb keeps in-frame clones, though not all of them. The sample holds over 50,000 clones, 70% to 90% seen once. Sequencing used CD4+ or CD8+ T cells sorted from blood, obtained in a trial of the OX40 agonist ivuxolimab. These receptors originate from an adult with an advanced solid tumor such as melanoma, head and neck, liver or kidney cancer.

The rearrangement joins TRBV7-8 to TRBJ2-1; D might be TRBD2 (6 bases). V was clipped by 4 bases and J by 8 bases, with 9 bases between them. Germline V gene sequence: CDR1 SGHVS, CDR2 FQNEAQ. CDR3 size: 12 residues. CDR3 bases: TGTGCCAGCAGCTGGCGGGACCATGAGCAGTTCTTC. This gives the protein CASSWRDHEQFF.

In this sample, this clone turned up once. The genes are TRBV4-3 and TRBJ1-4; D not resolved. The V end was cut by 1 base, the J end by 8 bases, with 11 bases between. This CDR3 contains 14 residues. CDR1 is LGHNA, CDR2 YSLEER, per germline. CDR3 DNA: TGCGCCAGCAGCCAAGCAGCAGAGGGCGAAAAACTGTTTTTT. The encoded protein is CASSQAAEGEKLFF.

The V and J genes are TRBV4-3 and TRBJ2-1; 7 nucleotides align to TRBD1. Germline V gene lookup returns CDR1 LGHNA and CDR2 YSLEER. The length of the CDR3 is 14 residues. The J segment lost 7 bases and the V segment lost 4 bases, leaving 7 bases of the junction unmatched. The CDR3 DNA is TGCGCCAGCAGCCTAAAGACAGGGCGTAATGAGCAGTTCTTC. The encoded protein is CASSLKTGRNEQFF.

This chain's CDR3 is CASSIGNSNTGELFF. The DNA of the CDR3 is TGTGCCAGTAGTATAGGCAATTCGAACACCGGGGAGCTGTTTTTT. J is TRBJ2-2 and V is TRBV19; D is uncertain. Trimming took off 1 base at V and 0 bases at J, with 6 bases between the two ends. The germline gives CDR1 LNHDA, CDR2 SQIVND (reference sequence). CDR3 length: 15 residues.

CDR3 protein: CASSFASQETQYF. The DNA of the CDR3 is TGTGCCAGCAGTTTTGCGTCACAAGAGACCCAGTACTTC. The chain carries TRBV28 and TRBJ2-5; D remains ambiguous. The CDR3 spans 13 residues. Trimming shortened V by 3 bases and J by 2 bases, and 7 bases separated the two germline ends. Per germline, CDR1 MDHEN and CDR2 SYDVKM.

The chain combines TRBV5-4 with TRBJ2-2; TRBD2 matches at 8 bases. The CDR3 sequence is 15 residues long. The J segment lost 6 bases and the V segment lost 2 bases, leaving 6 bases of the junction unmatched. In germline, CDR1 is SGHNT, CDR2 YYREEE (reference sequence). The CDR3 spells CASSFTGGPPGELFF. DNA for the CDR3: TGTGCCAGCAGCTTCACGGGAGGGCCCCCCGGGGAGCTGTTTTTT. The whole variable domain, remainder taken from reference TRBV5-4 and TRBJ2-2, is ETGVTQSPTHLIKTRGQQVTLRCSSQSGHNTVSWYQQALGQGPQFIFQYYREEENGRGNFPPRFSGLQFPNYSSELNVNALELDDSALYLCASSFTGGPPGELFFGEGSRLTVL.

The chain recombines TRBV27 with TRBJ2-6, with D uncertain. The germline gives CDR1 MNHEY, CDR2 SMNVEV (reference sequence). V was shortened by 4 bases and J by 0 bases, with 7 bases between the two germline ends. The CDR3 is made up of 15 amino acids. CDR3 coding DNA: TGTGCCAGCAGTTCATGGAGCTCTGGGGCCAACGTCCTGACTTTC. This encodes CASSSWSSGANVLTF.

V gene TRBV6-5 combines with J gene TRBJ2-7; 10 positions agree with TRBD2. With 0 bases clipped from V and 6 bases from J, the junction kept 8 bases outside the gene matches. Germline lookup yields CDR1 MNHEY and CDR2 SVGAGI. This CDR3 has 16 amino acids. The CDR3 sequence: CASSYSLAGAPTEQYF. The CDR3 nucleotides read TGTGCCAGCAGTTACTCCCTAGCGGGAGCCCCCACCGAGCAGTACTTC.

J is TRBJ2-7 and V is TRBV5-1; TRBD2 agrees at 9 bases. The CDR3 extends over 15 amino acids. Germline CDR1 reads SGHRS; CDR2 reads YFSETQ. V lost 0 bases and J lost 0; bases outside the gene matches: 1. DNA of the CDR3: TGCGCCAGCAGCTTGGGACTAGCGGCCTCCTACGAGCAGTACTTC. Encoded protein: CASSLGLAASYEQYF.

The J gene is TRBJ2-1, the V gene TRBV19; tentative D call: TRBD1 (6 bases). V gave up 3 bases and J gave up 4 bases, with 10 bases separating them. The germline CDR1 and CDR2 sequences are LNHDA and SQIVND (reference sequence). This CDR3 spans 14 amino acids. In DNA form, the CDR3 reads TGTGCCAGTAGTATCCGCGACAGGTACAATGAGCAGTTCTTC. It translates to CASSIRDRYNEQFF.

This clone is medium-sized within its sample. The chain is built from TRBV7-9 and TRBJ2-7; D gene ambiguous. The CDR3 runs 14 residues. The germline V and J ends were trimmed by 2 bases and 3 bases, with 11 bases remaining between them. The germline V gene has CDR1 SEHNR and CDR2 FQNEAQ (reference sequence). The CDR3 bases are TGTGCCAGCAGCTTAATCCAGGACGGCTACGAGCAGTACTTC. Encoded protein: CASSLIQDGYEQYF.

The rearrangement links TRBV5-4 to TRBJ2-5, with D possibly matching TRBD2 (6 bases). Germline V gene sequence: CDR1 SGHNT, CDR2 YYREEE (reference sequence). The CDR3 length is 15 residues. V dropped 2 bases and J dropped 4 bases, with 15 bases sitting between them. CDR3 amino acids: CASSFWGGRGETQYF. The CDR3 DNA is TGTGCCAGCAGCTTTTGGGGAGGTCGCGGAGAGACCCAGTACTTC.

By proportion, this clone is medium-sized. The CDR3 is CASSLDGGQTYEQYF. The CDR3 bases are TGTGCCAGCAGCTTAGACGGCGGCCAAACCTACGAGCAGTACTTC. The chain couples TRBV11-2 to TRBJ2-7; D not resolved. The length of the CDR3 is 15 residues. Trimming took 0 bases from V and 2 from J, leaving 11 bases between them. Germline V gene lookup returns CDR1 SGHAT and CDR2 FQNNGV.

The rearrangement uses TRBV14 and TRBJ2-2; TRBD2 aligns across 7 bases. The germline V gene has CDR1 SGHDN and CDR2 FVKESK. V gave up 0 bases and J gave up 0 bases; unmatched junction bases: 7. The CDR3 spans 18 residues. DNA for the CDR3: TGTGCCAGCAGCCAAGATCCGGCTAGCGGTTCGAACACCGGGGAGCTGTTTTTT. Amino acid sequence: CASSQDPASGSNTGELFF.

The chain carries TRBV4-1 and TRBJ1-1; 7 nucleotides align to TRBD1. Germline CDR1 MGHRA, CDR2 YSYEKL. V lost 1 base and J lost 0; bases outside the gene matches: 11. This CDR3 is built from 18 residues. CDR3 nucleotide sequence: TGCGCCAGCAGCCAAGCCGGGAGGACAGGCTCTGTGAACACTGAAGCTTTCTTT. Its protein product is CASSQAGRTGSVNTEAFF.

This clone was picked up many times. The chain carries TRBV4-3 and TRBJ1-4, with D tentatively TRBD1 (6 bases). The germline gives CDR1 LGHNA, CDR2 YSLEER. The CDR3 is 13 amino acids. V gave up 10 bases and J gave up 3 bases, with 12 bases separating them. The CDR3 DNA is TGCGCCACCTCGAGGGGGTCTAATGAAAAACTGTTTTTT. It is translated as CATSRGSNEKLFF.

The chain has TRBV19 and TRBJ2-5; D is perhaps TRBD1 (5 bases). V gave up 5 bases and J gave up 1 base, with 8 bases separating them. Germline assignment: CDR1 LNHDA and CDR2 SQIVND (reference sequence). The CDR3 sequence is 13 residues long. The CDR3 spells CASSLDIQETQYF. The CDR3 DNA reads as TGTGCCAGTAGTTTGGACATCCAAGAGACCCAGTACTTC.

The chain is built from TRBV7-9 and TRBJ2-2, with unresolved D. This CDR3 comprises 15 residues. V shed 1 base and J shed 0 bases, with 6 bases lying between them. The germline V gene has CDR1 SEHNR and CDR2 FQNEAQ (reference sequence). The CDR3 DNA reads TGTGCCAGCAGCTTAGACAACGCGAACACCGGGGAGCTGTTTTTT. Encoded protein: CASSLDNANTGELFF.

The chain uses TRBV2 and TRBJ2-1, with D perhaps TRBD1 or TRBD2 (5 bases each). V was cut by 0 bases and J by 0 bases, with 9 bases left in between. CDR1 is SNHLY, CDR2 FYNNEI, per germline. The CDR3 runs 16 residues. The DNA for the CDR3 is TGTGCCAGCAGTGAAGCAGGGACGAGCTCCTACAATGAGCAGTTCTTC. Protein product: CASSEAGTSSYNEQFF.

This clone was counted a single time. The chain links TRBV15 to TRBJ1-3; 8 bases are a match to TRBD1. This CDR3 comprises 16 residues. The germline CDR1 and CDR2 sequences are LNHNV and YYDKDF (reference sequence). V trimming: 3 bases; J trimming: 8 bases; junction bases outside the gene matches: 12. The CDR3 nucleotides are TGTGCCACCAGCAGTGTTCCCCGACAGGGGAGGGACACCATATATTTT. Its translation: CATSSVPRQGRDTIYF.

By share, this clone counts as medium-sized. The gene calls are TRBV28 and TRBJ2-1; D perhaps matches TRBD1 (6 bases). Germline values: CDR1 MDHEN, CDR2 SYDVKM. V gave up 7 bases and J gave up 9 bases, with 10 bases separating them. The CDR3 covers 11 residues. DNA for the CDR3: TGTGCCAGCACGAAACAGGGTGAGCAGTTCTTC. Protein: CASTKQGEQFF. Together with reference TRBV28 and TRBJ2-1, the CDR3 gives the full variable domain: DVKVTQSSRYLVKRTGEKVFLECVQDMDHENMFWYRQDPGLGLRLIYFSYDVKMKEKGDIPEGYSVSREKKERFSLILESASTNQTSMYLCASTKQGEQFFGPGTRLTVL.

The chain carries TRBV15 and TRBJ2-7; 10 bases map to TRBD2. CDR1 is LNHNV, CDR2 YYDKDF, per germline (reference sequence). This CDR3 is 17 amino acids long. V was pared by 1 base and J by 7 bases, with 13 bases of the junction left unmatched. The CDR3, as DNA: TGTGCCACCAGCAGAGCCCTCGAGGGACTAGCGTTAGGAGAGCAGTACTTC. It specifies CATSRALEGLALGEQYF.

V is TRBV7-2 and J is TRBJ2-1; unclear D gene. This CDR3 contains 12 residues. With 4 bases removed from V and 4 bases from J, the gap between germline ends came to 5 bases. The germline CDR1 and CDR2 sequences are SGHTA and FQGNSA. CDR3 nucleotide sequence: TGTGCCAGCAGCTCAGAGTACAATGAGCAGTTCTTC. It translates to CASSSEYNEQFF.

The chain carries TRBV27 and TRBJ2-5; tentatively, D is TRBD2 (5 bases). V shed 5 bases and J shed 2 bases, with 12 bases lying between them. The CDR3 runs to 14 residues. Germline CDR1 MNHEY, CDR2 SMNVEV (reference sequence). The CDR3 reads CASSPGRVQETQYF. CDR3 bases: TGTGCCAGCAGTCCGGGGAGAGTGCAAGAGACCCAGTACTTC.

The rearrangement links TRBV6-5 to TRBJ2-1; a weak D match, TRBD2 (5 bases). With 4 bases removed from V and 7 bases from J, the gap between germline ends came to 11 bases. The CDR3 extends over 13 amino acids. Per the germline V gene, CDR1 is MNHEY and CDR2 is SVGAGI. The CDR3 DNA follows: TGTGCCAGCAGTTTAATGAGCGGTAATGAGCAGTTCTTC. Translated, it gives CASSLMSGNEQFF.

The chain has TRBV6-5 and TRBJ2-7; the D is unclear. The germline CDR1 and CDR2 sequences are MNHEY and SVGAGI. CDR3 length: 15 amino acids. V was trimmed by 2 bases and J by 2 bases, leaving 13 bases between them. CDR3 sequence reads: CASSYKDGVTYEQYF. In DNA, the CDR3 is TGTGCCAGCAGTTACAAGGACGGAGTAACCTACGAGCAGTACTTC.

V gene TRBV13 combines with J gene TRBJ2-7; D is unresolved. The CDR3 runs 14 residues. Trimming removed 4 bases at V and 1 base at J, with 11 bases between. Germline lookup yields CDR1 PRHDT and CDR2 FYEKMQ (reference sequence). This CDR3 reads CASSSTDLSYEQYF. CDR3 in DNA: TGTGCCAGCAGCTCAACCGACTTGTCCTACGAGCAGTACTTC.

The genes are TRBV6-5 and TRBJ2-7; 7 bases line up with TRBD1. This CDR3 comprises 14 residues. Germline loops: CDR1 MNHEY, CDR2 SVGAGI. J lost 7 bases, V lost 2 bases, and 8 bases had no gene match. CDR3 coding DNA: TGTGCCAGCAGTTACCTGGGACAGCCGGAGGAGCAGTACTTC. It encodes CASSYLGQPEEQYF.

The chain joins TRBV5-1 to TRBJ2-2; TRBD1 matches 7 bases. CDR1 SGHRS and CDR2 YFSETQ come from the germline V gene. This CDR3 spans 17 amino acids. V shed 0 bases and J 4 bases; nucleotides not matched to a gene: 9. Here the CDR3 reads CASSLGDRVGFTGELFF. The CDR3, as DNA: TGCGCCAGCAGCTTGGGAGACAGGGTCGGTTTCACCGGGGAGCTGTTTTTT.

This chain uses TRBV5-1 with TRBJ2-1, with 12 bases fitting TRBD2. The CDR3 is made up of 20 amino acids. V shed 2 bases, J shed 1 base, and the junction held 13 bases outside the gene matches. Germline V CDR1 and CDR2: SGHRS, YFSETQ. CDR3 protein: CASSFPKTSGSLESYNEQFF. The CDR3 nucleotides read TGCGCCAGCAGCTTCCCTAAGACTAGCGGGAGTTTGGAGTCCTACAATGAGCAGTTCTTC.

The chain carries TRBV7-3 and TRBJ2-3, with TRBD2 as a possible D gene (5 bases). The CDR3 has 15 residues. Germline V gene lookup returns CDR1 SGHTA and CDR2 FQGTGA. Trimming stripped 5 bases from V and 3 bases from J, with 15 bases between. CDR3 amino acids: CASSLTIASTDTQYF. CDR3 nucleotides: TGTGCCAGCAGCCTGACTATTGCCTCGACAGATACGCAGTATTTT.